This T cell receptor beta chain is drawn from a study of T-cell reconstitution after alpha-beta-depleted transplantation in children. Germline CDR1 is SGHRS and CDR2 is YFSETQ. Trimming cost V 0 bases and J 2 bases, with 7 bases left between them. This CDR3 has 14 residues. TCRbeta library construction was performed incorporating unique molecular identifiers. MiXCR was run by TCRdb on the PCR reads, yielding one entry per CDR3 protein. Among 200,000 to 250,000 distinct CDR3 sequences listed, around 10% were seen once. This clonotype turned up a few times. The clonotype comes from a human donor who donated a stem cell graft to a child with acute lymphoblastic leukemia. The specimen comprised PBMCs from the stem cell graft donor, sampled from the stem cell graft. This chain joins TRBV5-1 and TRBJ2-3; D is undetermined. The CDR3 is CASSLEQITDTQYF. In DNA form, the CDR3 reads TGCGCCAGCAGCTTGGAACAGATCACAGATACGCAGTATTTT. The whole variable domain, remainder taken from reference TRBV5-1 and TRBJ2-3, is KAGVTQTPRYLIKTRGQQVTLSCSPISGHRSVSWYQQTPGQGLQFLFEYFSETQRNKGNFPGRFSGRQFSNSRSEMNVSTLELGDSALYLCASSLEQITDTQYFGPGTRLTVL.